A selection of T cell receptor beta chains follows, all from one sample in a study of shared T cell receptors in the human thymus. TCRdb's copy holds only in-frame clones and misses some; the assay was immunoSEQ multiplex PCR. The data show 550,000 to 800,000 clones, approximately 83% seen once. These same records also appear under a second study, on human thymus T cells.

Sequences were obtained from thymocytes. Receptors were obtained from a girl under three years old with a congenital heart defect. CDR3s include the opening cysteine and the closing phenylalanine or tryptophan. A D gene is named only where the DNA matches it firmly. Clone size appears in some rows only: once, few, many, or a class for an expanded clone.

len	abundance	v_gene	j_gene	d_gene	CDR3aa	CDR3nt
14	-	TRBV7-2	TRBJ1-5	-	CASSGRQGGQPQHF	TGTGCCAGCAGCGGACGGCAGGGAGGTCAGCCCCAGCATTTT
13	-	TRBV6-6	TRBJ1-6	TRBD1	CASSADRGPPLHF	TGTGCCAGCAGTGCCGACAGGGGTCCACCCCTCCACTTT
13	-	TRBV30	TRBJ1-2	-	CAWFGLPPYGYTF	TGTGCCTGGTTCGGGTTACCACCTTATGGCTACACCTTC
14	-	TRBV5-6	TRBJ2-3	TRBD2	CASSLGGGRGTQYF	TGTGCCAGCAGCTTGGGGGGAGGGCGGGGAACGCAGTATTTT
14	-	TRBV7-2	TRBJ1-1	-	CASSPRGPEVEAFF	TGTGCCAGCAGCCCACGAGGACCGGAGGTTGAAGCTTTCTTT
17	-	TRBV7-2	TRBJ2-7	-	CASSLVGRASEPYEQYF	TGTGCCAGCAGCTTAGTCGGTCGGGCTAGCGAACCCTACGAGCAGTACTTC
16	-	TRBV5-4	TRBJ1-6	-	CASSYRTRGGDSPLHF	TGTGCCAGCAGCTATCGAACCAGGGGTGGTGATTCACCCCTCCACTTT
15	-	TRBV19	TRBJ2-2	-	CASSMYRANTGELFF	TGTGCCAGTAGTATGTACAGGGCTAACACCGGGGAGCTGTTTTTT
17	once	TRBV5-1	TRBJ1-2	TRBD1	CASSGTTGGSSNYGYTF	TGCGCCAGCAGCGGGACAACAGGGGGTTCCTCTAACTATGGCTACACCTTC
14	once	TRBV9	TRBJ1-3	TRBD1	CASSGQGSGNTIYF	TGTGCCAGCAGCGGACAGGGTTCTGGAAACACCATATATTTT
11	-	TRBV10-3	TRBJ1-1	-	CAIIHGTEAFF	TGTGCCATCATCCACGGTACTGAAGCTTTCTTT
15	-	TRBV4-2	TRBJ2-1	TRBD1	CASSYAGGELDEQFF	TGTGCCAGCAGCTACGCAGGGGGCGAGTTAGATGAGCAGTTCTTC
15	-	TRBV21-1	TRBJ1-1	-	CASSTWGTANTEAFF	TGTGCCAGCAGCACGTGGGGGACAGCGAACACTGAAGCTTTCTTT
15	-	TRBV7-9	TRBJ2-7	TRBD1	CASSQGQKNSYEQYF	TGTGCCAGCAGCCAGGGACAGAAAAACTCCTACGAGCAGTACTTC
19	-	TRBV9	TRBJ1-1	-	CASSVGADTGKPFYTEAFF	TGTGCCAGCAGCGTTGGGGCTGATACAGGCAAACCGTTCTACACTGAAGCTTTCTTT
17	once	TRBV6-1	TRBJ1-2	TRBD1	CASSALEGASPNYGYTF	TGTGCCAGCAGTGCCTTGGAGGGGGCGTCCCCCAACTATGGCTACACCTTC
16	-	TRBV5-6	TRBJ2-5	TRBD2	CASSFGLASGQETQYF	TGTGCCAGCAGCTTCGGGTTAGCTAGCGGACAAGAGACCCAGTACTTC
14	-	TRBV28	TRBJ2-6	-	CASSRDSGANVLTF	TGTGCCAGCAGCCGGGACTCTGGGGCCAACGTCCTGACTTTC
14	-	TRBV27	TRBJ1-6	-	CASSDGQPHSPLHF	TGTGCCAGCAGTGATGGACAGCCCCATTCACCCCTCCACTTT
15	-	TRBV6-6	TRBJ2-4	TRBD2	CASRSSGGQKNIQYF	TGTGCCAGCAGGAGTAGCGGGGGGCAAAAAAACATTCAGTACTTC
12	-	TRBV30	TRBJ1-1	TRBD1	CAWGTGDTEAFF	TGTGCCTGGGGGACAGGCGACACTGAAGCTTTCTTT
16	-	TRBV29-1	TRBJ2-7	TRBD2	CSTIDPLGGGPREQYF	TGCAGCACCATTGACCCTCTGGGCGGGGGGCCAAGGGAGCAGTACTTC
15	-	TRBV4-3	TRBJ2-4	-	CASSQATEAKNIQYF	TGCGCCAGCAGCCAAGCTACCGAAGCCAAAAACATTCAGTACTTC
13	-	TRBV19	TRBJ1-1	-	CASRTLEVTEAFF	TGTGCCAGTAGAACGCTGGAGGTTACTGAAGCTTTCTTT
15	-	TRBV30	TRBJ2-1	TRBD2	CAWSAIAGGRNEQFF	TGTGCCTGGAGTGCAATAGCGGGGGGCAGAAATGAGCAGTTCTTC
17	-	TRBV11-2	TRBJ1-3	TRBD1	CASSSGTGVSSGNTIYF	TGTGCCAGCAGCTCCGGAACAGGGGTTAGCTCTGGAAACACCATATATTTT
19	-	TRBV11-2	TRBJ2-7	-	CASSLPEHALAPISYEQYF	TGTGCCAGCAGCTTACCCGAGCACGCCCTAGCGCCGATCTCCTACGAGCAGTACTTC
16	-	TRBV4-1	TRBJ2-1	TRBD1	CASSQDAGGFYNEQFF	TGCGCCAGCAGCCAAGATGCAGGGGGCTTCTACAATGAGCAGTTCTTC
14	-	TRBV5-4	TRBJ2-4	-	CASSLAAAKNIQYF	TGTGCCAGCAGCTTGGCCGCGGCCAAAAACATTCAGTACTTC
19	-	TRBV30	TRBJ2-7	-	CAWSVLLQTRIHRAYEQYF	TGTGCCTGGAGTGTTTTACTCCAAACGAGGATCCACAGGGCCTACGAGCAGTACTTC
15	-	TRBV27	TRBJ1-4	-	CASAPGGAANEKLFF	TGTGCCAGCGCCCCCGGGGGTGCAGCTAATGAAAAACTGTTTTTT
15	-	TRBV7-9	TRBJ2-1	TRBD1	CASSLTGQAYNEQFF	TGTGCCAGCAGTCTCACGGGACAGGCCTACAATGAGCAGTTCTTC
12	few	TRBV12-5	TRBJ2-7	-	CASGLVLYEQYF	TGTGCTAGTGGTTTGGTTTTATACGAGCAGTACTTC
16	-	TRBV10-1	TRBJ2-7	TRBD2	CASSEGGGGPPYEQYF	TGCGCCAGCAGTGAGGGCGGCGGGGGTCCCCCCTACGAGCAGTACTTC
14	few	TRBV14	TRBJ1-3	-	CASSQAYSGNTIYF	TGTGCCAGCAGCCAAGCTTATTCTGGAAACACCATATATTTT
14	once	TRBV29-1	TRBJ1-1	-	CSVDLRGQNTEAFF	TGCAGCGTTGATCTGAGAGGTCAGAACACTGAAGCTTTCTTT
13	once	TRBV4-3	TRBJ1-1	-	CASSQDNGGEAFF	TGCGCCAGCAGCCAAGATAACGGGGGTGAAGCTTTCTTT
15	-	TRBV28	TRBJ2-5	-	CASSFCEVQKETQYF	TGTGCCAGCAGTTTTTGCGAAGTACAGAAAGAGACCCAGTACTTC
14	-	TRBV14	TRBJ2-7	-	CASSRLGPGWEQYF	TGTGCCAGCAGCCGGCTAGGGCCAGGGTGGGAGCAGTACTTC
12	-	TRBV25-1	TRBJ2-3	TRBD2	CASSAGGDTQYF	TGTGCCAGCAGTGCGGGAGGGGATACGCAGTATTTT
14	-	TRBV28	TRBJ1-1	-	CASSQTGLGTEAFF	TGTGCCAGCAGTCAAACAGGGTTAGGCACTGAAGCTTTCTTT
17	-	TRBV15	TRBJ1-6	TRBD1	CATSRDKSQGIDSPLHF	TGTGCCACCAGCAGAGATAAATCACAGGGGATAGATTCACCCCTCCACTTT
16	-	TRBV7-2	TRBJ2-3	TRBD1	CASSFSDRGNTDTQYF	TGTGCCAGCAGCTTCTCGGACAGGGGGAACACAGATACGCAGTATTTT
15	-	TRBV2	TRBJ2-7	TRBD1	CASMGRGQGTHEQYF	TGTGCCAGCATGGGGCGGGGACAGGGTACCCACGAGCAGTACTTC
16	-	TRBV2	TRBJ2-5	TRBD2	CASSHFLAGGGATQYF	TGTGCCAGCAGTCACTTCCTAGCGGGGGGGGGTGCGACCCAGTACTTC
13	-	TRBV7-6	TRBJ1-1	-	CASRELAGAEAFF	TGTGCCAGCCGGGAACTAGCGGGTGCTGAAGCTTTCTTT
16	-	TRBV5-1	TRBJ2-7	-	CASSLDHPGFSYEQYF	TGCGCCAGCAGCTTGGATCACCCAGGGTTTTCCTACGAGCAGTACTTC
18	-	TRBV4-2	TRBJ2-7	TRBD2	CASSQEPRGAGGQYEQYF	TGTGCCAGCAGCCAAGAACCCCGTGGGGCGGGGGGGCAGTACGAGCAGTACTTC
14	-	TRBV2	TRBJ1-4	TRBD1	CASSPRTGGGKLFF	TGTGCCAGCAGCCCACGGACAGGGGGTGGAAAACTGTTTTTT
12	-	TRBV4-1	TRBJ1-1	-	CASTGENTEAFF	TGCGCCAGCACCGGGGAAAACACTGAAGCTTTCTTT
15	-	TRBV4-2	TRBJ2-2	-	CASSRDPGKTGELFF	TGTGCCAGCAGCCGAGACCCAGGGAAAACCGGGGAGCTGTTTTTT
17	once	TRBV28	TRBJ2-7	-	CASSDDLPPGLRYEQYF	TGTGCCAGCAGCGACGACCTGCCCCCGGGACTCCGCTACGAGCAGTACTTC
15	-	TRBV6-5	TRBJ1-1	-	CASSPHPGEYTEAFF	TGTGCCAGCAGTCCACACCCCGGGGAGTACACTGAAGCTTTCTTT
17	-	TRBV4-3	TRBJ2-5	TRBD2	CASSQERAGGLVKTQYF	TGCGCCAGCAGCCAAGAGAGGGCGGGGGGCCTCGTAAAGACCCAGTACTTC
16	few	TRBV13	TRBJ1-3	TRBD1	CASSLGETGSGNTIYF	TGTGCCAGCAGCTTGGGGGAGACAGGGTCTGGAAACACCATATATTTT
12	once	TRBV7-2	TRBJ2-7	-	CASSLVSYEQYF	TGTGCCAGCAGCCTCGTCTCCTACGAGCAGTACTTC
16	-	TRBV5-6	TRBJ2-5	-	CASTIYRQFQQETQYF	TGTGCCAGCACCATATACAGACAGTTCCAACAAGAGACCCAGTACTTC
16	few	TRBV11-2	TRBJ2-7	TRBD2	CASSPPKRGRRAEQYF	TGTGCCAGCAGCCCCCCAAAGCGGGGGAGACGGGCCGAGCAGTACTTC
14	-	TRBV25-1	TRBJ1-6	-	CASVPAGVGSPLHF	TGTGCCAGTGTCCCGGCGGGGGTGGGTTCACCCCTCCACTTT
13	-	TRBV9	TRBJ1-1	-	CASSGPPNTEAFF	TGTGCCAGCAGCGGGCCCCCGAACACTGAAGCTTTCTTT